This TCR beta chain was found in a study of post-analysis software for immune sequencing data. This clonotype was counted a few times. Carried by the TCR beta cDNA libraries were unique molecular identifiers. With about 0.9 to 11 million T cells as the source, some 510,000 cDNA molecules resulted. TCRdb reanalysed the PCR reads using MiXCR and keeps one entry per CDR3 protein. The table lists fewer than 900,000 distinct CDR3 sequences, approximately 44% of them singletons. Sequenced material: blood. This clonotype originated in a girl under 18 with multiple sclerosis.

The CDR3 DNA reads TGTGCCAGCAGCGCGGGGGACAGGGGCTTTCACGAGCAGTACTTC. Encoded protein: CASSAGDRGFHEQYF. The chain couples TRBV9 to TRBJ2-7; 10 positions agree with TRBD1. Germline CDR1 and CDR2: SGDLS and YYNGEE. Losses at the gene ends were 3 bases for V and 5 bases for J; bases not matched to a gene: 8. CDR3 length: 15 amino acids.